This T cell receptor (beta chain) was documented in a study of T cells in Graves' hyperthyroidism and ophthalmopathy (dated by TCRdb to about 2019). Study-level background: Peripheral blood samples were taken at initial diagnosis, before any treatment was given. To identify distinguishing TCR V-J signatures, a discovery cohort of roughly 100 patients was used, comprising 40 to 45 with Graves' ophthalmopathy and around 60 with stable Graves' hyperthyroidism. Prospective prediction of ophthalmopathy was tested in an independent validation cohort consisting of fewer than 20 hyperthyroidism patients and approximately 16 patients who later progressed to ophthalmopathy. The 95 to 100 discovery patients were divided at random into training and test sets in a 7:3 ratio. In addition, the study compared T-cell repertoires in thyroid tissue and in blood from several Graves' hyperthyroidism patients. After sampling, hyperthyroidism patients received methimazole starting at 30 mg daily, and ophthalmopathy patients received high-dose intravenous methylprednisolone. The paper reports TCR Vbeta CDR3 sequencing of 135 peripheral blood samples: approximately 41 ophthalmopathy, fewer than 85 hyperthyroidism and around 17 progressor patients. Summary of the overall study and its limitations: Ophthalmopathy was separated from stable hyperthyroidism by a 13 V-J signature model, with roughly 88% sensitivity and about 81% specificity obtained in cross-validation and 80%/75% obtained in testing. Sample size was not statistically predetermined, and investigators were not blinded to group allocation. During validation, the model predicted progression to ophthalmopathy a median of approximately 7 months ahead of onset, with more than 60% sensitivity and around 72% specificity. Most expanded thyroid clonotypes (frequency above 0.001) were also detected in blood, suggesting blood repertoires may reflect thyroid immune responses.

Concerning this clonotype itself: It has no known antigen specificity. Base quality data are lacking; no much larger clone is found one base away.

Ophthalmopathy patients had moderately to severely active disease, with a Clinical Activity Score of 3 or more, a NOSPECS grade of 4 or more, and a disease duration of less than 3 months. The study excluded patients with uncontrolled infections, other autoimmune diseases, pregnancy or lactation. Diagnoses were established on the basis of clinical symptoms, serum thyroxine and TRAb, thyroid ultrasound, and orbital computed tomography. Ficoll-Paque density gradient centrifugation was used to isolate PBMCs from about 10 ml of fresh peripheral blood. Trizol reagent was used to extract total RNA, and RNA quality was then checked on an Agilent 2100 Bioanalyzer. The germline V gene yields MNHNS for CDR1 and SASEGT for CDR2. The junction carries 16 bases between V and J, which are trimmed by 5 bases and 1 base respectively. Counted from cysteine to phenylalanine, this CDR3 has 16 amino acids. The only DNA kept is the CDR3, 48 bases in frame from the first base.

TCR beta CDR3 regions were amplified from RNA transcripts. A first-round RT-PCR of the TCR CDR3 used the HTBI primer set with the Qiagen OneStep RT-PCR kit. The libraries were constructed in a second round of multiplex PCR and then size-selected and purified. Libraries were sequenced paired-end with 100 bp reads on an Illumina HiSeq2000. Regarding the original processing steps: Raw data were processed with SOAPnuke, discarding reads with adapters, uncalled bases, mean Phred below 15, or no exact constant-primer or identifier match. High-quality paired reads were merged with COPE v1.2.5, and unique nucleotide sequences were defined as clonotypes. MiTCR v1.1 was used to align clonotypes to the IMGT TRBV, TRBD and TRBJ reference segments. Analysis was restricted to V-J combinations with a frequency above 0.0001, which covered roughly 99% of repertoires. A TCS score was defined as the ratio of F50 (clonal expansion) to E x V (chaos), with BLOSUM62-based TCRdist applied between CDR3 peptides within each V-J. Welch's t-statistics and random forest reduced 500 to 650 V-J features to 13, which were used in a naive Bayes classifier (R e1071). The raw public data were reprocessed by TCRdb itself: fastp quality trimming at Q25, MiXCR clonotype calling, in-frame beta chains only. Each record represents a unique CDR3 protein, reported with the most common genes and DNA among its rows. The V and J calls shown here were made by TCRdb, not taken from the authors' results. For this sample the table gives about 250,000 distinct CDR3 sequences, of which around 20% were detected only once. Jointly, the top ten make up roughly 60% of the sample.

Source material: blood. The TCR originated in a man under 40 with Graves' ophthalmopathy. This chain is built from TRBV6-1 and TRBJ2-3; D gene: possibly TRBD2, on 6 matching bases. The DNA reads TGTGCCAGCAGTTCGGAGTCAGCGGGTCGCACAGATACGCAGTATTTT. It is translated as CASSSESAGRTDTQYF.